Following are 5 T cell receptor beta chains from one sample sequenced in a study of T cell clonotyping in hematopoietic cell transplantation. TCRdb's table, derived via immunoSEQ multiplex PCR, lists solely in-frame clones and lacks some. This sample has several thousand clones; about three quarters occur once, and the top ten carry 15% to 20%. The source was PBMCs, collected 180 days after allogeneic stem cell transplant. Every receptor here comes from a male patient aged 40 to 50 who had an allogeneic stem cell transplant from a related donor, so the T cells may come from the graft donor. Some clones in this sample may be carry-over from other donors' samples.

The J gene is TRBJ1-5, the V gene TRBV28, with no clear D. This CDR3 is built from 12 residues. Germline-derived CDR1 and CDR2 are MDHEN and SYDVKM. Trimming left V 11 bases short and J 3 bases short, with 11 bases between. CDR3 in amino acids: CAGRRYNQPQHF. CDR3 DNA: TGTGCCGGTCGACGGTACAATCAGCCCCAGCATTTT.

The V gene is TRBV19, the J gene TRBJ2-5, with a weak D call TRBD1 (6 bases). CDR1 and CDR2 from the germline V gene are LNHDA and SQIVND (reference sequence). The CDR3 sequence is 16 residues long. The germline V and J ends were trimmed by 3 bases and 2 bases, with 16 bases remaining between them. CDR3 coding DNA: TGTGCCAGTAGTATGGGGGCGGGCGTCATACAAGAGACCCAGTACTTC. Its protein is CASSMGAGVIQETQYF. The full variable domain, its missing parts supplied by reference TRBV19 and TRBJ2-5, is DGGITQSPKYLFRKEGQNVTLSCEQNLNHDAMYWYRQDPGQGLRLIYYSQIVNDFQKGDIAEGYSVSREKKESFPLTVTSAQKNPTAFYLCASSMGAGVIQETQYFGPGTRLLVL.

This chain uses TRBV5-1 with TRBJ2-5; 9 bases match TRBD2. Per the germline V gene, CDR1 is SGHRS and CDR2 is YFSETQ. The CDR3 extends over 17 amino acids. With 3 bases clipped from V and 1 base from J, the junction kept 10 bases outside the gene matches. CDR3 sequence: CASSSGGSGGSQETQYF. In DNA form, the CDR3 reads TGCGCCAGCAGCTCTGGAGGTAGCGGGGGTTCCCAAGAGACCCAGTACTTC. Based on the CDR3 plus reference TRBV5-1 and TRBJ2-5, the full variable domain is KAGVTQTPRYLIKTRGQQVTLSCSPISGHRSVSWYQQTPGQGLQFLFEYFSETQRNKGNFPGRFSGRQFSNSRSEMNVSTLELGDSALYLCASSSGGSGGSQETQYFGPGTRLLVL.

This rearrangement joins TRBV7-2 to TRBJ1-1; D is unclear. CDR1 and CDR2 from the germline V gene are SGHTA and FQGNSA. The CDR3 extends over 12 amino acids. V was clipped by 5 bases and J by 4 bases, with 8 bases between them. The CDR3 DNA follows: TGTGCCAGCAGCCCTCAGGTCACTGAAGCTTTCTTT. Its protein is CASSPQVTEAFF. Complete variable domain (other parts from reference TRBV7-2 and TRBJ1-1): GAGVSQSPSNKVTEKGKDVELRCDPISGHTALYWYRQSLGQGLEFLIYFQGNSAPDKSGLPSDRFSAERTGGSVSTLTIQRTQQEDSAVYLCASSPQVTEAFFGQGTRLTVV.

The rearrangement joins TRBV7-2 to TRBJ1-6; 7 bases agree with TRBD1. The ends lost 5 bases at V and 7 bases at J; junction bases unmatched: 8. The CDR3 is 15 amino acids. Germline assignment: CDR1 SGHTA and CDR2 FQGNSA. The CDR3 nucleotides read TGTGCCAGCAGCCCCGCTACAGGGGCCAATTCACCCCTCCACTTT. It codes for CASSPATGANSPLHF.